What follows are 7 T cell receptor beta chains derived from one specimen sequenced in a study of CD8 T cells in Susac syndrome. The RNA input was about 0.5 to 1 ug, and it was reverse transcribed with random hexamers. TCRdb fed the immunoSEQ multiplex PCR reads into MiXCR, producing one record per CDR3 protein. Among 75,000 to 100,000 distinct CDR3 sequences listed, around 94% were seen once. The sequenced sample was CD8+ T cells from PBMCs. These receptors were taken from a human donor in good health.

V usage is TRBV20-1 and J usage is TRBJ2-1; 16 bases fit TRBD2. This CDR3 has 15 amino acids. Germline lookup yields CDR1 DFQATT and CDR2 SNEGSKA (reference sequence). The J segment lost 8 bases and the V segment lost 3 bases, leaving 4 bases of the junction unmatched. CDR3 region: CSARGLAGGFHEQFF. In DNA, the CDR3 is TGCAGTGCTAGGGGACTAGCGGGAGGGTTTCATGAGCAGTTCTTC.

The chain combines TRBV6-5 with TRBJ2-2; D remains unclear. V lost 2 bases and J 3 bases, leaving 4 bases between the germline ends. Germline assignment: CDR1 MNHEY and CDR2 SVGAGI. The CDR3 sequence is 13 residues long. The CDR3 DNA reads TGTGCCAGCAGTTACCGGTACACCGGGGAGCTGTTTTTT. Translated, it gives CASSYRYTGELFF.

CDR3 DNA: TGTGCCACCAGTGATTTAGGAGAGACCCAGTACTTC. Translated, it gives CATSDLGETQYF. This chain connects TRBV24-1 to TRBJ2-5; D gene ambiguous. CDR1 KGHDR and CDR2 SFDVKD come from the germline V gene. The germline V and J ends were trimmed by 1 base and 4 bases, with 3 bases remaining between them. The CDR3 covers 12 residues.

The chain joins TRBV24-1 to TRBJ2-1; D call uncertain. The CDR3 has 13 residues. V lost 6 bases to trimming and J lost 0 bases, with 5 bases between them. Germline loops: CDR1 KGHDR, CDR2 SFDVKD. The CDR3 DNA is TGTGCCACCAGTCTCAGCTCCTACAATGAGCAGTTCTTC. This sequence encodes CATSLSSYNEQFF.

This chain joins TRBV19 and TRBJ2-7; D not resolved. Per germline, CDR1 LNHDA and CDR2 SQIVND (reference sequence). V lost 3 bases, J lost 0 bases, and 15 bases lay in between. This CDR3 region has 16 residues. The CDR3 reads CASSMDPLRDSYEQYF. The CDR3 coding sequence is TGTGCCAGTAGTATGGATCCCCTTAGGGACTCCTACGAGCAGTACTTC.

This chain uses TRBV5-6 with TRBJ1-6; D might be TRBD1 (5 bases). This CDR3 is built from 14 residues. CDR1 SGHDT and CDR2 YYEEEE come from the germline V gene. V was shortened by 4 bases and J by 7 bases, with 12 bases between the two germline ends. DNA of the CDR3: TGTGCCAGCAGCCCAGGGTTATTGAATTCACCCCTCCACTTT. Amino acid sequence: CASSPGLLNSPLHF. Together with reference TRBV5-6 and TRBJ1-6, the CDR3 gives the full variable domain: DAGVTQSPTHLIKTRGQQVTLRCSPKSGHDTVSWYQQALGQGPQFIFQYYEEEERQRGNFPDRFSGHQFPNYSSELNVNALLLGDSALYLCASSPGLLNSPLHFGNGTRLTVT.

The chain carries TRBV10-3 and TRBJ2-5; TRBD2 agrees at 10 bases. The CDR3 length is 14 residues. Trimming removed 11 bases from V and 0 bases from J; junction bases left unmatched: 6. Germline CDR1 is ENHRY and CDR2 is SYGVKD. The CDR3 loop reads CAAFSGGYQETQYF. CDR3 coding DNA: TGTGCCGCGTTTAGCGGGGGGTACCAAGAGACCCAGTACTTC.